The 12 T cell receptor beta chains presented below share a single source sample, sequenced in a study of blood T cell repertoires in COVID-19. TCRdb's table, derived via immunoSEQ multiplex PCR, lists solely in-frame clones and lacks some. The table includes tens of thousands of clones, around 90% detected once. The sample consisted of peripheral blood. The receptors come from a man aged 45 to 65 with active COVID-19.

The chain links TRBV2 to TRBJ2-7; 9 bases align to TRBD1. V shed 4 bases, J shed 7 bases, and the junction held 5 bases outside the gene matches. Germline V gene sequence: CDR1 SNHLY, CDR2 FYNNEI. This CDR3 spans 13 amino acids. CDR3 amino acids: CASSGDRVGEQYF. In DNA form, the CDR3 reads TGTGCCAGCAGTGGGGACAGGGTGGGGGAGCAGTACTTC.

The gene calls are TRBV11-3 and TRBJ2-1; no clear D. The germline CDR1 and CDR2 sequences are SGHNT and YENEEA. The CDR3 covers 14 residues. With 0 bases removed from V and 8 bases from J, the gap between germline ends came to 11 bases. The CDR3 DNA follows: TGTGCCAGCAGCTTAGATGGCGGCCGGGATGAGCAGTTCTTC. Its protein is CASSLDGGRDEQFF.

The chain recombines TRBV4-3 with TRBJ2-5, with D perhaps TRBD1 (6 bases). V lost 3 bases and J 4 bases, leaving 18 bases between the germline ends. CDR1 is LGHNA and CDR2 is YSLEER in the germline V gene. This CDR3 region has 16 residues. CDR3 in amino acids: CASSQDTGPGGETQYF. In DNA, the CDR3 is TGCGCCAGCAGCCAGGATACAGGGCCAGGAGGAGAGACCCAGTACTTC.

CDR3: CASSLSGRAYNEQFF. The CDR3 DNA reads as TGTGCCAGCAGCCTTAGCGGGAGGGCCTACAATGAGCAGTTCTTC. The V call is TRBV27, the J call TRBJ2-1; TRBD2 agrees at 11 bases. The CDR3 spans 15 residues. The germline V gene encodes CDR1 MNHEY and CDR2 SMNVEV (reference sequence). V was clipped by 6 bases and J by 2 bases; unmatched bases: 3.

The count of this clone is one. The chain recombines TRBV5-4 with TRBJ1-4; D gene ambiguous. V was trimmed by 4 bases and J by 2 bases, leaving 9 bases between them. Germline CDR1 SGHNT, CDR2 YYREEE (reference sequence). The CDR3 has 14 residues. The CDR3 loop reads CASSPGVTNEKLFF. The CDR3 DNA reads TGTGCCAGCAGCCCCGGAGTGACTAATGAAAAACTGTTTTTT.

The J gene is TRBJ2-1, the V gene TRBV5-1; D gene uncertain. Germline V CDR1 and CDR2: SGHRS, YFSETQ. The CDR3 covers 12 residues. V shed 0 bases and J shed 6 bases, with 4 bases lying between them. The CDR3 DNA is TGCGCCAGCAGCTTGGCCGTCAATGAGCAGTTCTTC. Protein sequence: CASSLAVNEQFF.

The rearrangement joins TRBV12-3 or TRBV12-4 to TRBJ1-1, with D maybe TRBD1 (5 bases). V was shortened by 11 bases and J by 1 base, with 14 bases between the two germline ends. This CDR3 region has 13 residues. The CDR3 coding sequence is TGTGCCTGTCGGGGGTATGAGAACACTGAAGCTTTCTTT. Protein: CACRGYENTEAFF.

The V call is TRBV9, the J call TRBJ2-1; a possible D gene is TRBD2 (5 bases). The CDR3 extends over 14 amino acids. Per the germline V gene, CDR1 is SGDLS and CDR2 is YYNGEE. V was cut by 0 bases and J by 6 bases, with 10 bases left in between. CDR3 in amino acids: CASSVDPGFNEQFF. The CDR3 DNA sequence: TGTGCCAGCAGCGTAGATCCGGGGTTCAATGAGCAGTTCTTC.

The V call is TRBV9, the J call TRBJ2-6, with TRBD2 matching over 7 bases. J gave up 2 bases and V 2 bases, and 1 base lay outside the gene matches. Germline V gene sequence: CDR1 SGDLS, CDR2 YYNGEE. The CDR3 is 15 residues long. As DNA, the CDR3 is TGTGCCAGCAGCGTGGCGGGGGCTGGGGCCAACGTCCTGACTTTC. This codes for CASSVAGAGANVLTF.

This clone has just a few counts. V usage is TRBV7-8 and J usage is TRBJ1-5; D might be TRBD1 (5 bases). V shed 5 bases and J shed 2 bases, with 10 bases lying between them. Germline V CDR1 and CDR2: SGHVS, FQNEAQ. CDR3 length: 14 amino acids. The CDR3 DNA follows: TGTGCCAGCAGCCCCTCGGGGGGCAATCAGCCCCAGCATTTT. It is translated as CASSPSGGNQPQHF.

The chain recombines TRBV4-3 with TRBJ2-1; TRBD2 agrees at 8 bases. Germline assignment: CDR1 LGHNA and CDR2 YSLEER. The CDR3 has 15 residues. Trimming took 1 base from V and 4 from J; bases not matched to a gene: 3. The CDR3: CASSQGTSNYNEQFF. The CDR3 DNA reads TGCGCCAGCAGCCAAGGGACTAGCAATTACAATGAGCAGTTCTTC.

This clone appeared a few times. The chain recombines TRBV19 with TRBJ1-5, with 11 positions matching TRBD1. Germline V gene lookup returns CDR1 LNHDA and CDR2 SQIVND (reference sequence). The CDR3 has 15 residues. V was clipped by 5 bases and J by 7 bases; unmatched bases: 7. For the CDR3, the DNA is TGTGCCAGTAGTGTTGGACAGGGGGCAGGACAGCCCCAGCATTTT. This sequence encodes CASSVGQGAGQPQHF.